These 32 T cell receptor beta chains came from one sample sequenced in a study of cytomegalovirus exposure and HLA in healthy donors. The table came from immunoSEQ multiplex PCR; TCRdb's copy has only in-frame clones and leaves some out. Altogether roughly 75,000 clones are present, around 96% being singletons, with the ten largest covering over 1.2%. Specimen: PBMCs. These receptors all stem from a man aged 18 to 30 in good health and CMV-seropositive.

The J gene is TRBJ2-5, the V gene TRBV6-1; possible D gene TRBD2, 6 bases. CDR1 and CDR2 (germline): MNHNS, SASEGT. This CDR3 has 15 amino acids. Trimming left V 10 bases short and J 1 base short, with 19 bases between. The CDR3: CATATQVGGQETQYF. DNA of the CDR3: TGTGCCACGGCCACTCAAGTCGGGGGCCAAGAGACCCAGTACTTC.

This clone occurred once. This chain links TRBV19 with TRBJ2-5; no clear D. V gave up 5 bases and J gave up 5 bases, with 12 bases separating them. The CDR3 sequence is 13 residues long. Germline assignment: CDR1 LNHDA and CDR2 SQIVND (reference sequence). The CDR3 here is CASSWRYGETQYF. CDR3 DNA sequence: TGTGCCAGTAGTTGGCGGTACGGGGAGACCCAGTACTTC. Supplemented by reference TRBV19 and TRBJ2-5, the full variable domain reads DGGITQSPKYLFRKEGQNVTLSCEQNLNHDAMYWYRQDPGQGLRLIYYSQIVNDFQKGDIAEGYSVSREKKESFPLTVTSAQKNPTAFYLCASSWRYGETQYFGPGTRLLVL.

The chain combines TRBV19 with TRBJ1-1; D gene uncertain. The ends were cut back, 4 bases at V and 0 bases at J, with 6 bases in the middle. CDR1 and CDR2 (germline): LNHDA, SQIVND (reference sequence). CDR3 length: 13 residues. This CDR3 is CASSTGMNTEAFF. The CDR3 DNA reads TGTGCCAGTAGTACGGGTATGAACACTGAAGCTTTCTTT.

This sequence joins TRBV9 and TRBJ2-1; 8 nucleotides agree with TRBD2. The CDR3 runs to 16 residues. The germline V gene encodes CDR1 SGDLS and CDR2 YYNGEE. Trimming cost V 0 bases and J 4 bases; bases outside gene matches: 6. CDR3 bases: TGTGCCAGCAGCGTAGGGGGTAGCGGGGAGTACAATGAGCAGTTCTTC. The encoded protein is CASSVGGSGEYNEQFF.

The chain combines TRBV11-2 with TRBJ2-7; D is possibly TRBD1 (6 bases). The CDR3 consists of 15 residues. Germline assignment: CDR1 SGHAT and CDR2 FQNNGV. The V and J ends lost 5 bases and 2 bases respectively, with 16 bases between them. CDR3 DNA sequence: TGTGCCAGCAGCCGGACAGACGTGGCGGCCTACGAGCAGTACTTC. Encoded protein: CASSRTDVAAYEQYF.

This clone appeared a single time. This chain joins TRBV6-4 and TRBJ1-3; weak D call: TRBD1 (6 bases). CDR3 length: 15 amino acids. Germline V gives CDR1 MRHNA, CDR2 SNTAGT. The ends were cut back, 3 bases at V and 0 bases at J, with 9 bases in the middle. The CDR3 protein is CASSDSDSSGNTIYF. In DNA, the CDR3 is TGTGCCAGCAGTGATTCGGACAGCTCTGGAAACACCATATATTTT.

V is TRBV27 and J is TRBJ1-2; D gene uncertain. Germline loops: CDR1 MNHEY, CDR2 SMNVEV (reference sequence). The V end was cut by 3 bases, the J end by 4 bases, with 9 bases between. CDR3 length equals 13 residues. The CDR3 loop is CASSFSGLYGYTF. In DNA form, the CDR3 reads TGTGCCAGCAGTTTTTCCGGACTCTATGGCTACACCTTC.

This chain joins TRBV6-1 and TRBJ2-5; maybe TRBD2 (5 bases). Germline CDR1 and CDR2: MNHNS and SASEGT. This CDR3 contains 12 residues. Trimming shortened V by 5 bases and J by 5 bases, and 9 bases separated the two germline ends. In DNA form, the CDR3 reads TGTGCCAGCAGTAAGGGCGGGGAGACCCAGTACTTC. Translation: CASSKGGETQYF.

This clone was observed once. V gene TRBV9 combines with J gene TRBJ2-1, with 8 bases aligning to TRBD2. This CDR3 is 16 amino acids long. Trimming removed 1 base from V and 4 bases from J; junction bases left unmatched: 7. The germline gives CDR1 SGDLS, CDR2 YYNGEE. CDR3: CASSVLSGSSYNEQFF. CDR3 bases: TGTGCCAGCAGCGTACTGAGCGGGAGTTCTTACAATGAGCAGTTCTTC.

The rearrangement uses TRBV5-1 and TRBJ1-2; a weak D match, TRBD1 (6 bases). Trimming removed 3 bases from V and 4 bases from J, with 10 bases in between. The CDR3 has 13 amino acids. The germline CDR1 and CDR2 sequences are SGHRS and YFSETQ. For the CDR3, the DNA is TGCGCCAGCAGCTCCGGACAGTCCTATGGCTACACCTTC. Translating it yields CASSSGQSYGYTF.

The chain employs TRBV5-1 and TRBJ2-5; 8 positions agree with TRBD1. CDR3 length equals 15 residues. CDR1 and CDR2 from the germline V gene are SGHRS and YFSETQ. J gave up 4 bases and V 6 bases, and 11 bases lay outside the gene matches. The CDR3 protein is CASKGMTGVGETQYF. The CDR3 nucleotides are TGCGCCAGCAAGGGTATGACAGGGGTGGGAGAGACCCAGTACTTC.

The gene calls are TRBV6-4 and TRBJ2-1; possible D gene TRBD2, 5 bases. Trimming took off 0 bases at V and 8 bases at J, with 11 bases between the two ends. The V gene's germline CDR1 is MRHNA and CDR2 SNTAGT. The CDR3 loop spans 14 amino acids. This CDR3 reads CASSDSTLGDEQFF. The CDR3 nucleotides are TGTGCCAGCAGTGACTCCACTCTCGGGGATGAGCAGTTCTTC.

As DNA, the CDR3 is TGCAGCGTGGCGAATGCAGGTGTGTCTGGGGCCAACGTCCTGACTTTC. Protein sequence: CSVANAGVSGANVLTF. This chain joins TRBV29-1 and TRBJ2-6; D not resolved. The CDR3 is 16 amino acids. Trimming removed 6 bases from V and 1 base from J, with 16 bases in between. CDR1 is SQVTM and CDR2 is ANQGSEA in the germline V gene.

The gene calls are TRBV27 and TRBJ2-7; 7 bases align to TRBD1. The CDR3 extends over 16 amino acids. CDR1 and CDR2 from the germline V gene are MNHEY and SMNVEV (reference sequence). V lost 6 bases and J lost 1; bases outside the gene matches: 12. The CDR3 DNA sequence: TGTGCCAGCAGGTCCCTGACAGGGCTAACGTCCTACGAGCAGTACTTC. Translating gives CASRSLTGLTSYEQYF.

The chain couples TRBV7-2 to TRBJ2-7; the D is unclear. CDR1 is SGHTA and CDR2 is FQGNSA in the germline V gene. The CDR3 loop spans 15 amino acids. V lost 4 bases, J lost 3 bases, and 16 bases lay in between. The CDR3 nucleotides read TGTGCCAGCAGCTGGGCCGACGGAAACCACTACGAGCAGTACTTC. As protein: CASSWADGNHYEQYF. Together with reference TRBV7-2 and TRBJ2-7, the CDR3 gives the full variable domain: GAGVSQSPSNKVTEKGKDVELRCDPISGHTALYWYRQSLGQGLEFLIYFQGNSAPDKSGLPSDRFSAERTGGSVSTLTIQRTQQEDSAVYLCASSWADGNHYEQYFGPGTRLTVT.

The DNA for the CDR3 is TGTGCCAGCAGCTTAGAGGGGAGCGGGAGCCTAACCTCCTACAATGAGCAGTTCTTC. It translates to CASSLEGSGSLTSYNEQFF. The chain uses TRBV13 and TRBJ2-1; 8 bases agree with TRBD2. V shed 1 base, J shed 0 bases, and the junction held 11 bases outside the gene matches. Germline values: CDR1 PRHDT, CDR2 FYEKMQ (reference sequence). This CDR3 comprises 19 residues.

The rearrangement uses TRBV7-3 and TRBJ1-1; TRBD1 agrees at 7 bases. Germline V gives CDR1 SGHTA, CDR2 FQGTGA. Unmatched junction bases numbered 6, after V lost 5 bases and J lost 0 bases. The CDR3 has 15 residues. The CDR3 DNA is TGTGCCAGCAGCGAAACAGGGGAGATGAACACTGAAGCTTTCTTT. This translates into CASSETGEMNTEAFF.

As DNA, the CDR3 is TGTGCCAGCATCTACGGGACCGGGGAGCTGTTTTTT. This sequence encodes CASIYGTGELFF. This rearrangement joins TRBV2 to TRBJ2-2, with D unclear. V shed 7 bases and J shed 5 bases, with 8 bases lying between them. Looked up from germline, CDR1 is SNHLY and CDR2 is FYNNEI. This CDR3 comprises 12 residues. Full variable domain (remainder filled in from reference TRBV2 and TRBJ2-2): EPEVTQTPSHQVTQMGQEVILRCVPISNHLYFYWYRQILGQKVEFLVSFYNNEISEKSEIFDDQFSVERPDGSNFTLKIRSTKLEDSAMYFCASIYGTGELFFGEGSRLTVL.

The genes are TRBV19 and TRBJ2-7, with D uncertain. CDR1 and CDR2 (germline): LNHDA, SQIVND (reference sequence). Trimming stripped 5 bases from V and 0 bases from J, with 17 bases between. The CDR3 is made up of 16 amino acids. The CDR3 protein is CASSSDTVLSSYEQYF. CDR3 nucleotides: TGTGCCAGTAGTTCCGACACCGTCCTTAGCTCCTACGAGCAGTACTTC.

The rearrangement joins TRBV7-9 to TRBJ2-7; D possibly corresponds to TRBD1 (5 bases). The CDR3 extends over 15 amino acids. The ends were cut back, 4 bases at V and 0 bases at J, with 13 bases in the middle. CDR1 SEHNR and CDR2 FQNEAQ come from the germline V gene (reference sequence). This CDR3 is CASSSDQTVSYEQYF. CDR3 bases: TGTGCCAGCAGCTCCGACCAGACAGTCTCCTACGAGCAGTACTTC.

The genes are TRBV27 and TRBJ1-5, with 7 bases lining up with TRBD1. This CDR3 is built from 15 residues. Germline V gene data show CDR1 as MNHEY and CDR2 as SMNVEV (reference sequence). V lost 6 bases to trimming and J lost 3 bases; unmatched junction nucleotides: 8. The DNA for the CDR3 is TGTGCCAGCAGAAGACAGGGTTGGGACAATCAGCCCCAGCATTTT. Its protein is CASRRQGWDNQPQHF.

The V gene is TRBV28, the J gene TRBJ2-7; 10 positions match TRBD1. V dropped 2 bases and J dropped 6; count of bases not matched to a gene: 4. The CDR3 length is 14 residues. The germline V gene encodes CDR1 MDHEN and CDR2 SYDVKM. The CDR3 region has the DNA TGTGCCAGCAGTTTAGGGGGACAGGGGTCCGAGCAGTACTTC. This codes for CASSLGGQGSEQYF.

V is TRBV15 and J is TRBJ2-1; maybe TRBD1 (5 bases). V lost 7 bases and J lost 1, with 11 bases in between. This CDR3 contains 14 residues. The germline gives CDR1 LNHNV, CDR2 YYDKDF (reference sequence). CDR3 residues: CATKDSFSYNEQFF. CDR3 sequence (DNA): TGTGCCACCAAAGACAGCTTTTCCTACAATGAGCAGTTCTTC.

V and J are TRBV11-2 and TRBJ2-1, with D tentatively TRBD1 (5 bases). Trimming took off 2 bases at V and 5 bases at J, with 16 bases between the two ends. CDR3 length: 16 amino acids. The germline V gene encodes CDR1 SGHAT and CDR2 FQNNGV. The CDR3 protein is CASSLWVGSRDNEQFF. The CDR3, as DNA: TGTGCCAGCAGCTTATGGGTAGGTAGCAGGGACAATGAGCAGTTCTTC.

The chain carries TRBV29-1 and TRBJ2-7; the D gene is possibly TRBD2 (6 bases). Germline V gene sequence: CDR1 SQVTM, CDR2 ANQGSEA. The CDR3 contains 15 residues. The V end was cut by 4 bases, the J end by 4 bases, with 20 bases between. The CDR3 bases are TGCAGCGTTGTCGCGGGAAGGGGACTTCGTTACGAGCAGTACTTC. Amino acids: CSVVAGRGLRYEQYF.

The V gene is TRBV10-3, the J gene TRBJ1-3, with 7 bases identical to TRBD1. V shed 7 bases, J shed 1 base, and the junction held 10 bases outside the gene matches. The CDR3 covers 16 residues. CDR1 is ENHRY and CDR2 is SYGVKD in the germline V gene. The CDR3 DNA reads TGTGCCATCACTGGGACAGACCTAAATTCTGGAAACACCATATATTTT. This gives the protein CAITGTDLNSGNTIYF.

The J gene is TRBJ1-4, the V gene TRBV14; the match to TRBD1 covers 8 bases. This CDR3 region has 17 residues. V dropped 6 bases and J dropped 7; count of bases not matched to a gene: 16. Germline lookup yields CDR1 SGHDN and CDR2 FVKESK. The CDR3 spells CASRPTGTGRAGEKLFF. The CDR3 DNA follows: TGTGCCAGCAGACCGACCGGGACAGGTAGAGCCGGTGAAAAACTGTTTTTT.

This chain's CDR3 is CSVVSAGARAKNIQYF. The CDR3 DNA reads TGCAGCGTTGTTTCAGCGGGAGCCCGAGCCAAAAACATTCAGTACTTC. The genes are TRBV29-1 and TRBJ2-4; 8 nucleotides match TRBD2. The CDR3 has 16 residues. V dropped 4 bases and J dropped 0; count of bases not matched to a gene: 8. The germline CDR1 and CDR2 sequences are SQVTM and ANQGSEA.

CDR3 bases: TGTGCCAGCAGACAGGGGACCGAAGCTTTCTTT. This translates into CASRQGTEAFF. The chain uses TRBV27 and TRBJ1-1; TRBD1 matches at 7 bases. Per germline, CDR1 MNHEY and CDR2 SMNVEV (reference sequence). Losses at the gene ends were 6 bases for V and 8 bases for J; bases not matched to a gene: 3. The length of the CDR3 is 11 residues.

The V gene is TRBV10-3, the J gene TRBJ1-4; D not certain. The germline CDR1 and CDR2 sequences are ENHRY and SYGVKD. The CDR3 has 11 amino acids. V was shortened by 4 bases and J by 6 bases, with 3 bases between the two germline ends. The CDR3 reads CAISADEKLFF. The CDR3 DNA reads TGTGCCATCAGTGCCGATGAAAAACTGTTTTTT.

The V and J genes are TRBV4-2 and TRBJ2-7; D is uncertain. Germline V gene lookup returns CDR1 LGHNA and CDR2 YNFKEQ. The V gene lost 0 bases and the J gene lost 3 bases, with 9 bases spanning the gap. The CDR3 loop spans 14 amino acids. CDR3 protein: CASSQEARNYEQYF. The CDR3 DNA sequence: TGTGCCAGCAGCCAAGAGGCCAGAAACTACGAGCAGTACTTC.

V and J are TRBV10-3 and TRBJ2-5; 11 bases map to TRBD2. The CDR3 runs to 15 residues. Germline CDR1 ENHRY, CDR2 SYGVKD. V gave up 2 bases and J gave up 4 bases; unmatched junction bases: 3. DNA of the CDR3: TGTGCCATCAGTGAGGGGACTAGCGGACTAGAGACCCAGTACTTC. Protein: CAISEGTSGLETQYF.